The 6 T cell receptor beta chains below come from one sample, sequenced in a study of T cell responses to AZD1222 COVID-19 vaccine. This table comes from immunoSEQ multiplex PCR, and its TCRdb copy is limited to in-frame clones, with some not included. The sample records 100,000 or so clones, around nine tenths being singletons. This specimen consisted of peripheral blood, obtained on day 0 of AZD1222 vaccination. Source of these receptors: an adult in good health.

Points on this clone: Relative to the germline gene, one junction end is altered; a read error may explain this. The chain joins TRBV6-5 to TRBJ1-1; 9 bases are a match to TRBD1. Per the germline V gene, CDR1 is MNHEY and CDR2 is SVGAGI. The CDR3 runs 15 residues. The CDR3 is CASNYRGRGDTEAFF. DNA of the CDR3: TGTGCCAGCAATTACAGGGGGCGCGGAGACACTGAAGCTTTCTTT.

The chain employs TRBV7-9 and TRBJ1-1; D uncertain. The ends were cut back, 4 bases at V and 2 bases at J, with 14 bases in the middle. Germline V gives CDR1 SEHNR, CDR2 FQNEAQ (reference sequence). The CDR3 spans 15 residues. In DNA form, the CDR3 reads TGTGCCAGCAGCTCCAAATCGACGGGTAACACTGAAGCTTTCTTT. Translating it yields CASSSKSTGNTEAFF. Using reference TRBV7-9 and TRBJ1-1 for the parts outside the CDR3, the full variable domain is DTGVSQNPRHKITKRGQNVTFRCDPISEHNRLYWYRQTLGQGPEFLTYFQNEAQLEKSRLLSDRFSAERPKGSFSTLEIQRTEQGDSAMYLCASSSKSTGNTEAFFGQGTRLTVV.

The genes are TRBV6-5 and TRBJ2-2; D is possibly TRBD1 or TRBD2 (5 bases each). The V and J ends lost 6 bases and 0 bases respectively, with 11 bases between them. The CDR3 runs to 15 residues. Germline assignment: CDR1 MNHEY and CDR2 SVGAGI. The CDR3 region has the DNA TGTGCCAGCAGAACCGGGACGGCGAACACCGGGGAGCTGTTTTTT. Its translation: CASRTGTANTGELFF.

The rearrangement links TRBV7-9 to TRBJ1-5; 7 bases line up with TRBD1. Trimming removed 5 bases from V and 5 bases from J; junction bases left unmatched: 3. This CDR3 is 13 amino acids long. Germline loops: CDR1 SEHNR, CDR2 FQNEAQ (reference sequence). CDR3 in DNA: TGTGCCAGCAGCCTCACAGGGGATCAGCCCCAGCATTTT. Translation gives CASSLTGDQPQHF.

In this sample, this clone turned up a few times. V gene TRBV15 combines with J gene TRBJ1-2, with D maybe TRBD1 (5 bases). This CDR3 comprises 13 residues. Germline CDR1 and CDR2: LNHNV and YYDKDF (reference sequence). Trimming took off 4 bases at V and 2 bases at J, with 8 bases between the two ends. The CDR3 DNA is TGTGCCACCAGCACGGGACGGAACTATGGCTACACCTTC. Translating it yields CATSTGRNYGYTF.

The J gene is TRBJ1-3, the V gene TRBV7-6; the match to TRBD1 covers 8 bases. CDR3 length: 16 residues. Germline CDR1 reads SGHVS; CDR2 reads FNYEAQ. Losses at the gene ends were 2 bases for V and 4 bases for J; bases not matched to a gene: 7. The CDR3 protein is CASSLSFGTGGNTIYF. CDR3 in DNA: TGTGCCAGCAGCTTAAGCTTTGGGACAGGAGGAAACACCATATATTTT.